This T cell receptor beta chain came from a study of blood T cell repertoires in COVID-19. Study details: Collection of acute and convalescent COVID-19 samples took place in the United States, Italy and Spain. Sample material is recorded as cDNA or gDNA derived from T cells, B-cell-depleted T cells, or PBMCs.

V was pared by 6 bases and J by 5 bases, with 2 bases of the junction left unmatched. Germline V lookup: CDR1 SNHLY, CDR2 FYNNEI. The CDR3 loop spans 14 amino acids. Per the original methods: Counts of nucleated cells, estimated from reference gene primer amplification, were obtained. TCRdb's copy holds only in-frame clones and misses some; the assay was immunoSEQ multiplex PCR. V and J calls and clone size are as listed in that table; D and trimming were resolved from the DNA. The data contain approximately 230,000 clones, approximately 84% of them singletons. This rearrangement joins TRBV2 to TRBJ1-6; 9 nucleotides align to TRBD1. This clonotype originated in a man aged 40-49 years who had recovered from COVID-19. What was sequenced was PBMCs or T cells enriched from blood (not recorded which). CDR3 sequence: CASRGQGDNSPLHF. CDR3 in DNA: TGTGCCAGCAGGGGACAGGGAGATAATTCACCCCTCCACTTT.